This T cell receptor (beta chain) comes out of a study of cytomegalovirus exposure and HLA in healthy donors (dated by TCRdb to the late 2010s). With respect to the entire study: According to a later analysis, the approximately 120 validation repertoires were produced on the same platform as the approximately 600 repertoires of the first cohort. The study aimed to test whether signatures of past pathogen exposure could be identified by cataloging public T cell receptors. A separate validation cohort of over a hundred different subjects was used in addition to the 666-subject first cohort. High-throughput TCR immunosequencing, statistical association of individual TCRs with disease status, and machine learning were combined to predict cytomegalovirus infection status.

Study-wide conclusions, independent of this receptor: In vitro tests confirmed that a few of the cytomegalovirus-associated TCR beta chains recognize cytomegalovirus antigens. It was suggested by the authors that the approach could potentially be generalized to other disease states and immunological phenotypes. While some public TCRs were present in many individuals, most TCR sequences turned up only very rarely across donors. A later analysis found that TCRs clustered in the first cohort also tended to co-occur in the approximately 120 validation repertoires, with just under 95% of cluster scores above 0. A total of about 180 TCR beta chains were listed by the study as associated with cytomegalovirus. Cytomegalovirus status was reported to be diagnosed by the classifier with high specificity and sensitivity in both the original and validation cohorts. The validation cohort had no HLA typing available for a later analysis, so co-occurrence within that cohort was assessed over all 120 or so repertoires.

Donors formed part of the validation cohort, which comprised over a hundred subjects and was distinct from the first cohort of under 800 subjects. Worth noting for this clone: Its antigen is unknown. It has no much larger one-base neighbor in the sample; base qualities were not kept.

Library prep was done by the immunoSEQ multiplex PCR assay. Under the source paper's analysis protocol: A statistical classification framework was built for diagnosing cytomegalovirus status from the catalog of TCR beta chain sequences. The clones in this table, taken by TCRdb from immuneACCESS, are in-frame only. Not every clone is retained; where verified, under half of the shortfall comes from an unresolved V gene, and the cause of the rest is unknown. The DNA gave D and trimming, while V, J and clone size come from that table. The table for this sample lists 50,000 to 70,000 clones; 90% to 95% of them were counted only once. Of the sample, 5.8% falls within the top ten clones. From the cysteine through the phenylalanine, the CDR3 covers 17 amino acids. Left in the record is the CDR3 DNA by itself, 51 bases read in frame from the first base. V is cut by 0 bases and J by 6 bases, and the space between the germline ends is 18 bases. For CDR1 and CDR2, the germline V gene lists SGHVS and FNYEAQ.

This receptor was obtained from a woman younger than 30 in good health and CMV-seropositive. The V gene is TRBV7-6 and the J gene is TRBJ1-5; TRBD1 is possibly the D segment (6 matching bases). The sample was PBMCs. The CDR3 region reads CASSLATGRGGSQPQHF. The nucleotides are TGTGCCAGCAGCTTAGCGACGGGCAGGGGTGGGAGTCAGCCCCAGCATTTT.